This T cell receptor (beta chain) was captured in a study of regulatory T cells in long-lasting Graves disease. Overall study: Newly diagnosed Graves' patients took antithyroid drugs under 3 months.

For TCR beta, libraries came from iRepertoire HTBI primers and Arm-PCR of CDR3 regions. TCRdb re-derived calls from the multiplex PCR reads in MiXCR, one entry per CDR3 protein. The repertoire holds about 210,000 distinct CDR3 sequences, with approximately 18% as singletons. At least ten counts were recorded for this clonotype. Indicated time point: newly diagnosed GD, antithyroid drugs for less than 3 months. After RNA was extracted from PBMCs, the TCR library was made from it. Each patient gave around 9.7 milliliters of EDTA-anticoagulated peripheral blood. Trimming removed 8 bases at V and 1 base at J, with 20 bases between. The germline gives CDR1 MNHNS, CDR2 SASEGT. CDR3 length: 16 residues. Another study also made use of these data, one on T cells in Graves' hyperthyroidism and ophthalmopathy. From that study: Patients aged 18 to 65 had newly diagnosed hyperthyroidism lasting under 2 months.

This chain joins TRBV6-1 and TRBJ2-5, with a tentative D call TRBD1 (6 bases). The clonotype originates from a woman younger than 45 with Graves disease. This specimen consisted of peripheral blood mononuclear cells (PBMCs), obtained at new diagnosis, from a patient treated with antithyroid drugs. CDR3 nucleotide sequence: TGTGCCAGCGTCAGGGGCCCAGCGGCCACCCAAGAGACCCAGTACTTC. Protein sequence: CASVRGPAATQETQYF.